These 14 T cell receptor beta chains originate from one sample sequenced in a study of blood T cell repertoires in COVID-19. The assay was immunoSEQ multiplex PCR, and TCRdb's table has in-frame clones only and misses some. The sample has approximately 300,000 clones; about 85% are singletons. The sample was PBMCs or T cells enriched from blood (not recorded which). The receptor set was obtained from a woman in her 30s who had recovered from COVID-19.

This chain uses TRBV10-3 with TRBJ2-3, with 10 bases lining up with TRBD2. The V gene end was trimmed by 4 bases and the J gene end by 2 bases; junction bases not matched to a gene: 3. From germline, CDR1 is ENHRY and CDR2 SYGVKD. The CDR3 runs to 15 residues. The DNA of the CDR3 is TGTGCCATCAGTGGGACTAGCGGACACACAGATACGCAGTATTTT. Translated: CAISGTSGHTDTQYF.

The chain is built from TRBV9 and TRBJ2-2; 10 positions agree with TRBD1. J lost 3 bases, V lost 3 bases, and 5 bases had no gene match. This CDR3 region has 16 residues. From germline, CDR1 is SGDLS and CDR2 YYNGEE. Here the CDR3 DNA reads TGTGCCAGCAGCGACGACAGGGGGCCGGACACCGGGGAGCTGTTTTTT. It specifies CASSDDRGPDTGELFF. Complete variable domain (other parts from reference TRBV9 and TRBJ2-2): DSGVTQTPKHLITATGQRVTLRCSPRSGDLSVYWYQQSLDQGLQFLIQYYNGEERAKGNILERFSAQQFPDLHSELNLSSLELGDSALYFCASSDDRGPDTGELFFGEGSRLTVL.

A few counts support this clone. J is TRBJ1-1 and V is TRBV4-1, with a weak D call TRBD1 (6 bases). Trimming left V 4 bases short and J 0 bases short, with 15 bases between. The germline V gene encodes CDR1 MGHRA and CDR2 YSYEKL. This CDR3 has 16 residues. CDR3 nucleotide sequence: TGCGCCAGCAGCCGAAACAGGGATTTAATGAACACTGAAGCTTTCTTT. This gives the protein CASSRNRDLMNTEAFF.

The chain is built from TRBV7-8 and TRBJ2-7; 8 positions match TRBD2. Trimming at V came to 1 base and at J to 3 bases, leaving 2 bases not matched to a gene. Germline CDR1 SGHVS, CDR2 FQNEAQ. The length of the CDR3 is 14 residues. CDR3 amino acids: CASSLVSGDYEQYF. The CDR3 DNA reads as TGTGCCAGCAGCTTAGTTAGCGGGGACTACGAGCAGTACTTC. The whole variable domain, remainder taken from reference TRBV7-8 and TRBJ2-7, is GAGVSQSPRYKVAKRGQDVALRCDPISGHVSLFWYQQALGQGPEFLTYFQNEAQLDKSGLPSDRFFAERPEGSVSTLKIQRTQQEDSAVYLCASSLVSGDYEQYFGPGTRLTVT.

The chain employs TRBV7-2 and TRBJ2-1, with TRBD2 matching 16 bases. Germline-derived CDR1 and CDR2 are SGHTA and FQGNSA. J lost 15 bases, V lost 3 bases, and 8 bases had no gene match. CDR3 length: 15 residues. CDR3 bases: TGTGCCAGCAGCTTCGGGACTAGCGGGGGGGCCTATCCGTTCTTC. It specifies CASSFGTSGGAYPFF. The full variable domain, rest sourced from reference TRBV7-2 and TRBJ2-1, is GAGVSQSPSNKVTEKGKDVELRCDPISGHTALYWYRQSLGQGLEFLIYFQGNSAPDKSGLPSDRFSAERTGGSVSTLTIQRTQQEDSAVYLCASSFGTSGGAYPFFGPGTRLTVL.

The chain is built from TRBV4-1 and TRBJ2-5; TRBD1 is a possible D gene (5 bases). This CDR3 comprises 14 residues. Germline V gives CDR1 MGHRA, CDR2 YSYEKL. The V and J ends lost 1 base and 5 bases respectively, with 11 bases between them. CDR3: CASSQVRGGETQYF. Written as DNA, the CDR3 is TGCGCCAGCAGCCAAGTTAGGGGTGGCGAGACCCAGTACTTC.

The rearrangement uses TRBV10-3 and TRBJ1-1; unclear D gene. Germline loops: CDR1 ENHRY, CDR2 SYGVKD. Trimming took off 10 bases at V and 0 bases at J, with 9 bases between the two ends. This CDR3 is 12 amino acids long. The CDR3 nucleotides read TGTGCCACGACTAGTTTGAACACTGAAGCTTTCTTT. Its translation is CATTSLNTEAFF.

This clone was found once. This chain links TRBV4-1 with TRBJ1-5; D call uncertain. This CDR3 has 16 residues. CDR1 and CDR2 (germline): MGHRA, YSYEKL. V was shortened by 0 bases and J by 5 bases, with 14 bases between the two germline ends. CDR3 sequence (DNA): TGCGCCAGCAGCCAAGAGGAGGGTTCTTACTATCAGCCCCAGCATTTT. It specifies CASSQEEGSYYQPQHF.

In its sample, this clone was seen once. The chain joins TRBV3-1 (or the pseudogene TRBV3-2) to TRBJ2-1; 8 bases match TRBD2. Germline V gene lookup returns CDR1 LGHDT and CDR2 YNNKEL (reference sequence). The trim removed 4 bases at V and 8 bases at J, leaving 13 bases unmatched. The CDR3 length is 16 residues. The chain's CDR3 is CASSLPGTRQVDEQFF. CDR3 nucleotides: TGTGCCAGCAGCCTGCCCGGGACTAGGCAGGTCGATGAGCAGTTCTTC.

The chain recombines TRBV7-2 with TRBJ1-2, with TRBD1 matching over 8 bases. This CDR3 spans 17 amino acids. CDR1 is SGHTA and CDR2 is FQGNSA in the germline V gene. Germline trimming cut 1 base from V and 4 bases from J; bases unmatched to any gene: 11. In DNA, the CDR3 is TGTGCCAGCAGCTTAGGGCCTTGGGCAGGGGGCGGCTATGGCTACACCTTC. Its translation: CASSLGPWAGGGYGYTF.

This sequence joins TRBV4-1 and TRBJ1-2; D gene uncertain. The CDR3 extends over 15 amino acids. Germline lookup yields CDR1 MGHRA and CDR2 YSYEKL. V lost 0 bases and J lost 0, with 8 bases in between. The DNA for the CDR3 is TGCGCCAGCAGCCAAGATCGGGATTCTAACTATGGCTACACCTTC. Amino acid sequence: CASSQDRDSNYGYTF.

The chain links TRBV4-1 to TRBJ1-6; maybe TRBD1 (6 bases). The CDR3 is made up of 16 amino acids. V was clipped by 0 bases and J by 6 bases, with 12 bases between them. CDR1 and CDR2 (germline): MGHRA, YSYEKL. CDR3 protein: CASSQETGTTNSPLHF. The CDR3 DNA reads TGCGCCAGCAGCCAAGAAACCGGGACAACTAATTCACCCCTCCACTTT.

V and J are TRBV15 and TRBJ2-5; no clear D. The CDR3 has 14 amino acids. Germline assignment: CDR1 LNHNV and CDR2 YYDKDF (reference sequence). Trimming took 2 bases from V and 4 from J, leaving 11 bases between them. CDR3 residues: CATSRLPLVETQYF. CDR3 in DNA: TGTGCCACCAGCAGACTACCTCTGGTAGAGACCCAGTACTTC.

For the CDR3, the DNA is TGTGCCAGCAGCATTCTCTTGCGGGACAGGGGGCACACTGAAGCTTTCTTT. Encoded protein: CASSILLRDRGHTEAFF. The chain links TRBV5-6 to TRBJ1-1; 12 bases match TRBD1. The CDR3 is 17 residues long. The V segment lost 4 bases and the J segment 3 bases; nucleotides outside the gene matches: 10. Germline-derived CDR1 and CDR2 are SGHDT and YYEEEE.